This T cell receptor beta chain was retrieved from a study of T-cell reconstitution after alpha-beta-depleted transplantation in children. General study points: About two months after transplant, alpha-beta T cells reportedly came from several hundred expanded graft clones.

This clonotype was counted at least ten times. Its antigen is as yet unknown. A library of TCRbeta sequences, prepared with unique molecular identifiers, was generated. Using its own MiXCR run on the PCR reads, TCRdb lists one record per CDR3 protein. The sample holds under 70,000 distinct CDR3 sequences, approximately 11% seen once. CDR3 length: 16 amino acids. Trimming took 5 bases from V and 0 from J; bases not matched to a gene: 7. The input for sequencing was PBMCs, taken before TCRalphabeta/CD19-depleted stem cell transplant. This receptor was taken from a boy between 5 and 17 years old with acute myeloid leukemia, due to receive a stem cell transplant. The chain has TRBV12-3 or TRBV12-4 and TRBJ1-5, with TRBD1 matching 7 bases. As DNA, the CDR3 is TGTGCCAGCAGTCCGCCACAGGGGATTAGCAATCAGCCCCAGCATTTT. As protein: CASSPPQGISNQPQHF.